This entry lists 25 T cell receptor beta chains sequenced from one sample in a study of T cell responses to AZD1222 COVID-19 vaccine (dated by TCRdb to the early 2020s). The library was generated by the immunoSEQ multiplex PCR assay. The source is immuneACCESS, and TCRdb retained only in-frame sequences with V and J called. Part of the clones is not carried over; for the studies checked, unresolved V genes explain less than half of this, and the remainder is unexplained. The sample contains over 70,000 clones, 88% of them found a single time. Roughly 5.2% of the sample is in the top ten clones. The time point label, read with the paper, signifies: baseline before first vaccination. The sequenced sample was peripheral blood, obtained on day 0 of AZD1222 vaccination. The receptors shown here come from an adult in good health.

This chain links TRBV6-5 with TRBJ1-1; possible D gene TRBD1, 6 bases. The CDR3 totals 14 residues. Trimming cost V 4 bases and J 7 bases, with 16 bases left between them. Germline CDR1 reads MNHEY; CDR2 reads SVGAGI. Here the CDR3 reads CASSSHLGQIEAFF. The CDR3 nucleotides are TGTGCCAGCAGTTCTCACTTAGGACAGATTGAAGCTTTCTTT.

The rearrangement links TRBV29-1 to TRBJ2-1; 14 nucleotides line up with TRBD2. V dropped 8 bases and J dropped 10; count of bases not matched to a gene: 13. The germline V gene encodes CDR1 SQVTM and CDR2 ANQGSEA. This CDR3 spans 15 amino acids. The CDR3 DNA is TGCAGCCTTGGACAGGGACTAGCGGGAGTTGGCGAGCAGTTCTTC. This codes for CSLGQGLAGVGEQFF.

The V and J genes are TRBV5-1 and TRBJ1-1; 12 bases are a match to TRBD1. CDR3 length equals 17 residues. Trimming at V came to 4 bases and at J to 6 bases, leaving 13 bases not matched to a gene. Germline V gene sequence: CDR1 SGHRS, CDR2 YFSETQ. In nucleotides, the CDR3 is TGCGCCAGCAGCGGGGGACAGGGGGCATCCAAACACGCTGAAGCTTTCTTT. Protein sequence: CASSGGQGASKHAEAFF. The variable domain in full, completed from reference TRBV5-1 and TRBJ1-1, reads KAGVTQTPRYLIKTRGQQVTLSCSPISGHRSVSWYQQTPGQGLQFLFEYFSETQRNKGNFPGRFSGRQFSNSRSEMNVSTLELGDSALYLCASSGGQGASKHAEAFFGQGTRLTVV.

V gene TRBV6-5 combines with J gene TRBJ2-7, with 11 nucleotides matching TRBD1. The CDR3 is 15 amino acids. The J segment lost 7 bases and the V segment lost 6 bases, leaving 11 bases of the junction unmatched. Germline V lookup: CDR1 MNHEY, CDR2 SVGAGI. CDR3: CASRTGTGGGGEQYF. CDR3 DNA: TGTGCCAGCAGGACCGGGACAGGGGGTGGGGGAGAGCAGTACTTC.

The chain carries TRBV12-3 or TRBV12-4 and TRBJ1-1, with 7 bases fitting TRBD1. The CDR3 length is 13 residues. With V trimmed by 2 bases and J by 5 bases, 2 bases remained unmatched. CDR3 in amino acids: CASSLTGVTEAFF. Written as DNA, the CDR3 is TGTGCCAGCAGTTTAACAGGGGTAACTGAAGCTTTCTTT.

This rearrangement joins TRBV14 to TRBJ1-4; 10 positions agree with TRBD1. CDR1 and CDR2 from the germline V gene are SGHDN and FVKESK. CDR3 size: 17 residues. With V trimmed by 3 bases and J by 0 bases, 4 bases remained unmatched. The CDR3 region is CASSQGQGTATNEKLFF. The CDR3 DNA follows: TGTGCCAGCAGCCAGGGACAGGGGACTGCAACTAATGAAAAACTGTTTTTT.

The V and J genes are TRBV15 and TRBJ1-3; 9 positions agree with TRBD1. The CDR3 spans 16 residues. V lost 0 bases and J lost 3; bases outside the gene matches: 3. Germline CDR1 reads LNHNV; CDR2 reads YYDKDF (reference sequence). In nucleotides, the CDR3 is TGTGCCACCAGCAGAGATACAGGGGGCTTTGGAAACACCATATATTTT. Protein sequence: CATSRDTGGFGNTIYF.

This clone was observed once. The chain employs TRBV28 and TRBJ2-7; TRBD1 aligns across 9 bases. With V trimmed by 6 bases and J by 8 bases, 8 bases remained unmatched. The CDR3 contains 13 residues. Germline V gene data show CDR1 as MDHEN and CDR2 as SYDVKM. The CDR3 is CASRPGQGTKQYF. CDR3 bases: TGTGCCAGCAGACCGGGACAGGGAACCAAGCAGTACTTC. Full variable domain (remainder filled in from reference TRBV28 and TRBJ2-7): DVKVTQSSRYLVKRTGEKVFLECVQDMDHENMFWYRQDPGLGLRLIYFSYDVKMKEKGDIPEGYSVSREKKERFSLILESASTNQTSMYLCASRPGQGTKQYFGPGTRLTVT.

The chain uses TRBV2 and TRBJ1-5; D call uncertain. CDR3 length equals 13 residues. Germline V lookup: CDR1 SNHLY, CDR2 FYNNEI. Trimming shortened V by 4 bases and J by 7 bases, and 11 bases separated the two germline ends. The CDR3 DNA sequence: TGTGCCAGCAGTGGGACGCGCGGGCAGCCCCAGCATTTT. It encodes CASSGTRGQPQHF.

This chain uses TRBV28 with TRBJ1-1; a weak D match, TRBD1 (5 bases). Germline V CDR1 and CDR2: MDHEN, SYDVKM. V lost 4 bases and J lost 0, with 18 bases in between. The CDR3 length is 17 residues. The CDR3 region has the DNA TGTGCCAGCAGTTACTACCTCCGGACAAGCATGAACACTGAAGCTTTCTTT. Translated, it gives CASSYYLRTSMNTEAFF.

This clone was recorded only once. The V and J genes are TRBV10-2 and TRBJ1-6; TRBD1 aligns across 7 bases. The CDR3 length is 14 residues. The V and J ends lost 2 bases and 8 bases, in that order; junction bases with no gene match: 3. Germline CDR1 is WSHSY and CDR2 is SAAADI. CDR3 in DNA: TGCGCCAGCAGTGAGACAGGGGTCGATTCACCCCTCCACTTT. This sequence encodes CASSETGVDSPLHF.

The rearrangement uses TRBV29-1 and TRBJ1-5, with 7 bases identical to TRBD1. V was clipped by 6 bases and J by 2 bases; unmatched bases: 4. Germline V gene sequence: CDR1 SQVTM, CDR2 ANQGSEA. The CDR3 has 13 residues. CDR3 nucleotide sequence: TGCAGCGTCACAGGGGATGGCAATCAGCCCCAGCATTTT. Encoded protein: CSVTGDGNQPQHF.

The J gene is TRBJ2-3, the V gene TRBV24-1, with 10 bases that match TRBD1. The CDR3 contains 16 residues. CDR1 and CDR2 (germline): KGHDR, SFDVKD. V gave up 9 bases and J gave up 5 bases; unmatched junction bases: 13. The CDR3 DNA sequence: TGTGCCACCTCGGAGTGGGGGACAGGGGTTGGAGATACGCAGTATTTT. It specifies CATSEWGTGVGDTQYF.

J is TRBJ2-7 and V is TRBV4-3; the D call may be TRBD1 or TRBD2 (6 bases each). With 3 bases removed from V and 3 bases from J, the gap between germline ends came to 15 bases. The germline V gene has CDR1 LGHNA and CDR2 YSLEER. The CDR3 contains 15 residues. The CDR3 loop reads CASSHHREEVYEQYF. In DNA, the CDR3 is TGCGCCAGCAGCCACCACAGGGAGGAAGTCTACGAGCAGTACTTC.

J is TRBJ2-5 and V is TRBV29-1, with a weak D call TRBD1 (6 bases). CDR1 is SQVTM, CDR2 ANQGSEA, per germline. The CDR3 runs 12 residues. V gave up 4 bases and J gave up 5 bases, with 11 bases separating them. CDR3 region: CSVGTEGETQYF. The CDR3 DNA is TGCAGCGTTGGGACAGAGGGGGAGACCCAGTACTTC.

The genes are TRBV4-3 and TRBJ2-5; 8 nucleotides match TRBD1. With 1 base clipped from V and 5 bases from J, the junction kept 6 bases outside the gene matches. This CDR3 spans 15 amino acids. Per the germline V gene, CDR1 is LGHNA and CDR2 is YSLEER. The CDR3 reads CASSQADRVRETQYF. CDR3 nucleotides: TGCGCCAGCAGCCAAGCGGACAGGGTTAGGGAGACCCAGTACTTC.

The chain uses TRBV6-5 and TRBJ2-2; the D is unclear. Germline loops: CDR1 MNHEY, CDR2 SVGAGI. The CDR3 covers 12 residues. V dropped 6 bases and J dropped 4 bases, with 6 bases sitting between them. This CDR3 reads CASRRFTGELFF. The CDR3 DNA is TGTGCCAGCAGAAGATTCACCGGGGAGCTGTTTTTT.

The V call is TRBV5-1, the J call TRBJ2-5; weak D call: TRBD1 (6 bases). Looked up from germline, CDR1 is SGHRS and CDR2 is YFSETQ. V was pared by 4 bases and J by 2 bases, with 15 bases between. The CDR3 is made up of 15 amino acids. The CDR3 loop reads CASSQGLTGQETQYF. The CDR3 bases are TGCGCCAGCAGCCAAGGGCTAACAGGGCAAGAGACCCAGTACTTC.

The rearrangement links TRBV6-4 to TRBJ1-1, with D unresolved. Germline CDR1 MRHNA, CDR2 SNTAGT. The CDR3 sequence is 13 residues long. The V end lost 6 bases, the J end lost 2 bases, and 10 bases lay between the germline ends. This chain's CDR3 is CASRAEQNTEAFF. CDR3 DNA sequence: TGTGCCAGCAGGGCCGAACAAAACACTGAAGCTTTCTTT.

The CDR3 coding sequence is TGTGCCAGCAGCTTCCAGGGTGACGGGGAGCTGTTTTTT. Translating it yields CASSFQGDGELFF. The rearrangement links TRBV12-3 or TRBV12-4 to TRBJ2-2, with D possibly TRBD1 on 5 matching bases. The CDR3 sequence is 13 residues long. Trimming cost V 6 bases and J 7 bases, with 12 bases left between them.

This clone was found a few times. The rearrangement joins TRBV7-6 to TRBJ2-3; D uncertain. CDR1 is SGHVS, CDR2 FNYEAQ, per germline. The ends were cut back, 0 bases at V and 0 bases at J, with 7 bases in the middle. CDR3 length equals 15 residues. CDR3 protein: CASSLAPQSTDTQYF. The DNA of the CDR3 is TGTGCCAGCAGCTTAGCCCCACAGAGCACAGATACGCAGTATTTT.

The gene calls are TRBV19 and TRBJ2-7; D uncertain. Per the germline V gene, CDR1 is LNHDA and CDR2 is SQIVND (reference sequence). The CDR3 sequence is 10 residues long. V lost 0 bases, J lost 11 bases, and 5 bases lay in between. The CDR3 DNA is TGTGCCAGTAGTATAGAGGACGAGTACTTC. Translating it yields CASSIEDEYF.

This clone was counted between two and nine times. The chain uses TRBV28 and TRBJ2-2; 14 bases map to TRBD2. CDR1 and CDR2 (germline): MDHEN, SYDVKM. The CDR3 has 16 amino acids. Trimming at V came to 6 bases and at J to 4 bases, leaving 4 bases not matched to a gene. CDR3 in DNA: TGTGCCAGCAGGGGACTAGCGGGAGATATCACCGGGGAGCTGTTTTTT. Amino acids: CASRGLAGDITGELFF.

This clone appeared a few times. The chain is built from TRBV25-1 and TRBJ2-7; D ambiguous. The germline CDR1 and CDR2 sequences are MGHDK and SYGVNS. This CDR3 contains 12 residues. V lost 6 bases and J lost 2, with 8 bases in between. CDR3 amino acids: CASSGPTYEQYF. DNA for the CDR3: TGTGCCAGCAGCGGACCCACCTACGAGCAGTACTTC.

This clone was recorded a few times. The chain carries TRBV2 and TRBJ1-1; 8 bases are shared with TRBD1. The V gene end was trimmed by 3 bases and the J gene end by 2 bases; junction bases not matched to a gene: 8. Germline values: CDR1 SNHLY, CDR2 FYNNEI. The CDR3 consists of 16 residues. The CDR3 nucleotides are TGTGCCAGCAGTGAGCGGCAGGGGGCGAGCAACACTGAAGCTTTCTTT. As protein: CASSERQGASNTEAFF.